A single sample gave rise to the 21 T cell receptor beta chains below, sequenced in a study of response to subunit inactivated influenza vaccine. TCRdb fed the RT-PCR reads into MiXCR, producing one record per CDR3 protein. The table records a few hundred thousand distinct CDR3 sequences, approximately 7.2% of them present only once. The sequenced sample was PBMCs from blood, obtained around 25 months after vaccination. The receptors come from a man between 50 and 75 years old who received an inactivated influenza vaccine.

The sample holds many counts of this clonotype. V usage is TRBV4-2 and J usage is TRBJ2-1; 14 bases map to TRBD2. Germline loops: CDR1 LGHNA, CDR2 YNFKEQ. The CDR3 length is 16 residues. J gave up 5 bases and V 4 bases, and 4 bases lay outside the gene matches. CDR3 sequence (DNA): TGTGCCAGCAGCCCTTTGGGACTAGCGGGAGACAATGAGCAGTTCTTC. It specifies CASSPLGLAGDNEQFF.

This sequence joins TRBV12-3 or TRBV12-4 and TRBJ1-5; D is perhaps TRBD1 (5 bases). The CDR3 has 15 amino acids. V was trimmed by 5 bases and J by 4 bases, leaving 15 bases between them. In DNA form, the CDR3 reads TGTGCCAGCAGTCCGACAGAATACATAAATCAGCCCCAGCATTTT. Protein sequence: CASSPTEYINQPQHF.

This clonotype was observed many times. J is TRBJ2-3 and V is TRBV12-3 or TRBV12-4; D unresolved. CDR3 size: 15 residues. V was pared by 6 bases and J by 3 bases, with 16 bases between. CDR3 in DNA: TGTGCCAGCAGCCCCTCGACCCCCGGTACAGATACGCAGTATTTT. Protein: CASSPSTPGTDTQYF.

In its sample, this clonotype was seen many times. As DNA, the CDR3 is TGTGCCAGCAGCCAAGATCCTTCCCGAGTCGACGAGCAGTACTTC. Amino acid sequence: CASSQDPSRVDEQYF. V gene TRBV4-2 combines with J gene TRBJ2-7; D remains ambiguous. The CDR3 covers 15 residues. V was pared by 0 bases and J by 5 bases, with 14 bases between. CDR1 LGHNA and CDR2 YNFKEQ come from the germline V gene.

This clonotype has only one observation. The rearrangement links TRBV4-3 to TRBJ2-7, with 8 bases that match TRBD2. The CDR3 covers 16 residues. The J segment lost 0 bases and the V segment lost 4 bases, leaving 8 bases of the junction unmatched. CDR1 is LGHNA and CDR2 is YSLEER in the germline V gene. CDR3 protein: CASSLGGRGDSYEQYF. As DNA, the CDR3 is TGCGCCAGCAGCCTGGGGGGGCGGGGGGACTCCTACGAGCAGTACTTC.

This clonotype was picked up many times. The J gene is TRBJ2-3, the V gene TRBV3-1; 8 positions agree with TRBD2. CDR3 length: 15 residues. V shed 3 bases and J 2 bases; nucleotides not matched to a gene: 4. Germline lookup yields CDR1 LGHDT and CDR2 YNNKEL (reference sequence). The CDR3 coding sequence is TGTGCCAGCAGCCAGAGCGGGGGAACCACAGATACGCAGTATTTT. It yields the protein CASSQSGGTTDTQYF.

This clonotype appeared a few times. The chain combines TRBV11-3 with TRBJ2-3; TRBD1 might be the D (6 bases). CDR1 is SGHNT and CDR2 is YENEEA in the germline V gene. The germline V and J ends were trimmed by 4 bases and 4 bases, with 9 bases remaining between them. This CDR3 contains 13 residues. The CDR3 sequence is CASSSGQPDTQYF. The CDR3 DNA reads TGTGCCAGCAGCTCCGGACAGCCAGATACGCAGTATTTT.

This clonotype was found many times. This sequence joins TRBV4-3 and TRBJ2-7, with 10 bases lining up with TRBD2. CDR3 length equals 15 residues. After removal of 3 bases from V and 2 bases from J, the junction contained 4 bases not matched to a gene. In germline, CDR1 is LGHNA, CDR2 YSLEER. The CDR3 spells CASSHTSGIAYEQYF. As DNA, the CDR3 is TGCGCCAGCAGCCACACTAGCGGGATTGCCTACGAGCAGTACTTC.

Ten or more counts support this clonotype. The gene calls are TRBV28 and TRBJ2-1, with 12 bases that match TRBD2. Germline V gene data show CDR1 as MDHEN and CDR2 as SYDVKM. Trimming cost V 3 bases and J 14 bases; bases outside gene matches: 8. The CDR3 is made up of 14 amino acids. The CDR3 DNA reads TGTGCCAGCAGTTTCAACCGACTAGCGGGGGTAGAGTTCTTC. This sequence encodes CASSFNRLAGVEFF. The full variable domain, completed using reference TRBV28 and TRBJ2-1, is DVKVTQSSRYLVKRTGEKVFLECVQDMDHENMFWYRQDPGLGLRLIYFSYDVKMKEKGDIPEGYSVSREKKERFSLILESASTNQTSMYLCASSFNRLAGVEFFGPGTRLTVL.

CDR3 bases: TGTGCCAGCAGCTTAGGTGGTAGCGGGAGCACCGGGGAGCTGTTTTTT. As protein: CASSLGGSGSTGELFF. This chain connects TRBV7-9 to TRBJ2-2, with TRBD2 identical over 9 bases. With 1 base clipped from V and 4 bases from J, the junction kept 4 bases outside the gene matches. Germline CDR1 and CDR2: SEHNR and FQNEAQ (reference sequence). The CDR3 spans 16 residues.

Only a few counts were recorded for this clonotype. V gene TRBV12-3 or TRBV12-4 combines with J gene TRBJ2-7; possible D gene TRBD1, 6 bases. Trimming shortened V by 5 bases and J by 4 bases, and 12 bases separated the two germline ends. The CDR3 runs 13 residues. The DNA of the CDR3 is TGTGCCAGCAGTACGGGACAAAAGTACGAGCAGTACTTC. Protein: CASSTGQKYEQYF.

This clonotype was counted ten times or more. This chain uses TRBV10-3 with TRBJ2-2, with D uncertain. Germline CDR1 ENHRY, CDR2 SYGVKD. V was pared by 4 bases and J by 4 bases, with 10 bases between. This CDR3 has 14 amino acids. CDR3 DNA sequence: TGTGCCATCAGTGGAGAGGCGGTCACCGGGGAGCTGTTTTTT. Protein: CAISGEAVTGELFF.

The V call is TRBV5-1, the J call TRBJ1-6; TRBD1 matches 7 bases. After removal of 4 bases from V and 6 bases from J, the junction contained 7 bases not matched to a gene. CDR1 is SGHRS, CDR2 YFSETQ, per germline. The length of the CDR3 is 15 residues. In DNA, the CDR3 is TGCGCCAGCAGCCCGGGACAGACGATTAATTCACCCCTCCACTTT. Translating gives CASSPGQTINSPLHF.

This clonotype is a singleton in its sample. The chain joins TRBV20-1 to TRBJ1-2, with 8 bases that match TRBD1. From germline, CDR1 is DFQATT and CDR2 SNEGSKA (reference sequence). The V and J ends lost 6 bases and 1 base, in that order; junction bases with no gene match: 16. The CDR3 runs 17 residues. The chain's CDR3 is CSAVPPGGPNLNYGYTF. CDR3 coding DNA: TGCAGTGCCGTCCCTCCAGGGGGCCCGAATCTTAACTATGGCTACACCTTC.

V and J are TRBV4-1 and TRBJ1-2; perhaps TRBD1 as D (6 bases). CDR3 length equals 14 residues. V dropped 4 bases and J dropped 7 bases, with 16 bases sitting between them. Germline V gene data show CDR1 as MGHRA and CDR2 as YSYEKL. The CDR3 DNA sequence: TGCGCCAGCAGCCTCCAAGGGGGGTTCGGTGGCTACACCTTC. It yields the protein CASSLQGGFGGYTF.

This clonotype turned up a few times. At one end the junction does not follow the germline gene, possibly because of a read error. This chain connects TRBV5-1 to TRBJ2-7; 7 bases line up with TRBD1. The CDR3 is 15 residues long. Germline V gene data show CDR1 as SGHRS and CDR2 as YFSETQ. CDR3 residues: CASSLGTGLSSEQYF. For the CDR3, the DNA is TGCGCCAGCAGCTTGGGGACAGGTCTATCCTCCGAGCAGTACTTC.

This clonotype was counted only a few times. The J gene is TRBJ2-5, the V gene TRBV5-1; unclear D gene. The V and J ends lost 1 base and 1 base respectively, with 5 bases between them. Looked up from germline, CDR1 is SGHRS and CDR2 is YFSETQ. The CDR3 is 13 residues long. Here the CDR3 reads CASSLWSQETQYF. The CDR3 DNA follows: TGCGCCAGCAGCTTGTGGTCCCAAGAGACCCAGTACTTC.

In this sample, this clonotype turned up many times. V is TRBV20-1 and J is TRBJ2-7; TRBD1 agrees at 7 bases. V shed 3 bases, J shed 2 bases, and the junction held 1 base outside the gene matches. Germline-derived CDR1 and CDR2 are DFQATT and SNEGSKA (reference sequence). The CDR3 runs to 12 residues. CDR3 amino acids: CSARQGAYEQYF. DNA of the CDR3: TGCAGTGCTAGGCAGGGGGCCTACGAGCAGTACTTC.

The V gene is TRBV11-2, the J gene TRBJ1-6; a weak D match, TRBD1 (6 bases). This CDR3 spans 15 amino acids. Germline assignment: CDR1 SGHAT and CDR2 FQNNGV. The germline V and J ends were trimmed by 5 bases and 10 bases, with 18 bases remaining between them. CDR3 DNA: TGTGCCAGCAGCGCCCCGGGACACAAAGGCTCACCCCTCCACTTT. Amino acid sequence: CASSAPGHKGSPLHF.

This clonotype was found a few times. This chain uses TRBV2 with TRBJ1-5, with D tentatively TRBD1 (6 bases). This CDR3 has 14 amino acids. With 4 bases removed from V and 6 bases from J, the gap between germline ends came to 13 bases. CDR1 and CDR2 from the germline V gene are SNHLY and FYNNEI. The CDR3 loop reads CASSVGGGGQPQHF. In DNA form, the CDR3 reads TGTGCCAGCAGTGTTGGGGGAGGGGGTCAGCCCCAGCATTTT.

This chain uses TRBV24-1 with TRBJ2-7; possible D gene TRBD2, 6 bases. With 5 bases removed from V and 6 bases from J, the gap between germline ends came to 13 bases. The length of the CDR3 is 13 residues. The germline gives CDR1 KGHDR, CDR2 SFDVKD. For the CDR3, the DNA is TGTGCCACCAGTGGCGGGGCCCTCCCCGAGCAGTACTTC. Amino acids: CATSGGALPEQYF.